This note documents a single T cell receptor beta chain sequence. No antigen is known for it. Amplification of TCR beta used genomic DNA extracted from peripheral blood. These data belong to a study of T cell repertoires in aging, cancer and after chemotherapy. For the study at large: Roughly 9.3 million TCR reads made up the full dataset.

The CDR3 spans 14 residues. Germline trimming cut 2 bases from V and 7 bases from J; bases unmatched to any gene: 6. Per the germline V gene, CDR1 is MNHEY and CDR2 is SVGAGI. The study, taken as a whole, reports: Untreated cancer patients had significantly lower blood TCR diversity than age-matched healthy donors. Loss of evenness, beyond lost richness, contributed to age-related TCR diversity decline in cancer patients.

Multiplex touch-down PCR with TRB-A/B primers amplified rearranged V-D-J TRB sequences. MiXCR, applied by TCRdb to the multiplex PCR reads, yields one record per CDR3 protein. The sample has about 2,300 distinct CDR3 sequences; over 60% are singletons. Sequencing was carried out using blood. This sequence originates from a human donor with a solid tumor. The J gene is TRBJ1-2, the V gene TRBV6-5, with 8 bases matching TRBD1. The CDR3: CASSYGQGAGGYTF. The CDR3 nucleotides are TGTGCCAGCAGTTACGGGCAGGGGGCGGGTGGCTACACCTTC.